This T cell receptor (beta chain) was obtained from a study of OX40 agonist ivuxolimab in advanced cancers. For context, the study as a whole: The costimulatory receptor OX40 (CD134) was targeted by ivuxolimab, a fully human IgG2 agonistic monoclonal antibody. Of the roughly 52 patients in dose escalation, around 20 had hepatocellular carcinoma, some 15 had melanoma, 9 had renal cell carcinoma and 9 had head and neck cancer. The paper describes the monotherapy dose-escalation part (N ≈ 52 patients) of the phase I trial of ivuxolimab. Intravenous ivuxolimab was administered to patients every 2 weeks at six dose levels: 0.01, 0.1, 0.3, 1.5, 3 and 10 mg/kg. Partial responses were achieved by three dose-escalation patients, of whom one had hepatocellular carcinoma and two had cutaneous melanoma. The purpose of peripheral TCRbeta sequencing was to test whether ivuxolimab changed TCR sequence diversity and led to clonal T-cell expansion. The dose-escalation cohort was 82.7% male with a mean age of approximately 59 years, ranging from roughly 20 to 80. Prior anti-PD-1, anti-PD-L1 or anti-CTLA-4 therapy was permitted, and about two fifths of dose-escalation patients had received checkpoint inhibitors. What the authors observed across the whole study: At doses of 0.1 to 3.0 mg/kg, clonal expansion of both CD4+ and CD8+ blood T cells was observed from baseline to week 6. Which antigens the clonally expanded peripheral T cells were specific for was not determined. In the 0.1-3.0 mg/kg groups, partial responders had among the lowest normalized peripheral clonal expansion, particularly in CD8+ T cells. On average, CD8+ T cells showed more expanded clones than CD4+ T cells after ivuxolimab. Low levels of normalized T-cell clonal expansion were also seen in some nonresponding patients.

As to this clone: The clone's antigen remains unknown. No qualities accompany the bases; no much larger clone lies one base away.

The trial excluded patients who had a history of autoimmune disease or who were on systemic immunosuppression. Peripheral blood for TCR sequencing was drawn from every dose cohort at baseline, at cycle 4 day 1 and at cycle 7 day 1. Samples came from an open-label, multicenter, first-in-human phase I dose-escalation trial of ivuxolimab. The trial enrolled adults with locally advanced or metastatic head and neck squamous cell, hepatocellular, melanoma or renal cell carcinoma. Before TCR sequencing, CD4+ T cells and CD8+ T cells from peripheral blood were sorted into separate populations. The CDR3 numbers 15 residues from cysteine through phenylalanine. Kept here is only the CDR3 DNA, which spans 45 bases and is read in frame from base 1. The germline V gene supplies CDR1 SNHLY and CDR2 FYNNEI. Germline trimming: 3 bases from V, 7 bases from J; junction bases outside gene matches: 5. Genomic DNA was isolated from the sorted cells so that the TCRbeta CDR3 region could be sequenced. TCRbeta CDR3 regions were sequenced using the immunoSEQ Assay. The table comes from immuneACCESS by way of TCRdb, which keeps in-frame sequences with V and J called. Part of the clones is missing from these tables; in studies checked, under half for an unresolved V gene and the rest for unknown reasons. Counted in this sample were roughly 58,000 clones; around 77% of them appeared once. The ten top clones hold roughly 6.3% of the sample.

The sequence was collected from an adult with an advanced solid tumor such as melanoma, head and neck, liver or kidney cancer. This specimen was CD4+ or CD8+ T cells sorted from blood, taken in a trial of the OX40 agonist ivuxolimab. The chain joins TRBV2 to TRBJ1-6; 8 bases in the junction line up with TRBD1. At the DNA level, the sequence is TGTGCCAGCAGTGACCGGACAGGGCACAATTCACCCCTCCACTTT. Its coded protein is CASSDRTGHNSPLHF.